This is a list of T cell receptor beta chains from one sample in a study of blood T cell repertoires in COVID-19. Sequenced by immunoSEQ multiplex PCR; TCRdb stores in-frame clones only, minus some. In the table there are tens of thousands of clones, approximately 85% of which are singletons. Sequencing was carried out using peripheral blood. The receptors were sampled from a woman of 80 years or more with COVID-19, enrolled during active disease. The CDR3 runs from the conserved cysteine through the conserved F or W. The D gene is left open where the match is weak. Clone sizes are given selectively: once, few, many, or a class where the clone is expanded.

TRBV24-1	.	.	TRBJ1-1	CATSDPARTEAFF	TGTGCCACCAGTGACCCTGCGCGAACTGAAGCTTTCTTT
TRBV18	.	.	TRBJ1-6	CASSPHVPGDNSPLHF	TGTGCCAGCTCACCCCACGTCCCAGGGGATAATTCACCCCTCCACTTT
TRBV3-1/TRBV3-2	TRBD1	.	TRBJ1-6	CASSRDREVFYNSPLHF	TGTGCCAGCAGCCGCGACAGGGAAGTTTTCTATAATTCACCCCTCCACTTT
TRBV5-1	.	.	TRBJ2-1	CASSLIAESSYNEQFF	TGCGCCAGCAGCCTGATAGCGGAGAGCTCCTACAATGAGCAGTTCTTC
TRBV28	.	.	TRBJ2-1	CATLEATYNEQFF	TGTGCCACCCTTGAGGCCACCTACAATGAGCAGTTCTTC
TRBV20-1	TRBD2	.	TRBJ2-2	CSASNSGRPTGELFF	TGCAGTGCTAGTAATAGCGGGAGACCCACCGGGGAGCTGTTTTTT
TRBV20-1	TRBD2	few	TRBJ2-1	CSARAGGEQFF	TGCAGTGCCCGAGCGGGGGGAGAGCAGTTCTTC
TRBV19	.	.	TRBJ2-3	CASSSREPLEQYF	TGTGCCAGTAGTTCCCGGGAACCCCTCGAGCAGTATTTT
TRBV18	TRBD1	.	TRBJ1-2	CASSPPGTGGRGYTF	TGTGCCAGCTCACCACCTGGGACAGGGGGAAGGGGCTACACCTTC
TRBV19	TRBD1	.	TRBJ1-4	CASNSGGREKLFF	TGTGCCAGTAACTCAGGGGGTCGTGAAAAACTGTTTTTT
TRBV24-1	TRBD2	.	TRBJ2-5	CATSESGLAGAGALRRSQYF	TGTGCCACCAGTGAGTCGGGACTAGCGGGAGCTGGGGCGCTCCGGAGGTCCCAGTACTTC
TRBV18	TRBD1	.	TRBJ1-4	CASSPSSGTGDEKLFF	TGTGCCAGCTCACCATCCTCCGGGACAGGGGACGAAAAACTGTTTTTT
TRBV5-6	.	.	TRBJ1-2	CASSLGDNYGYTF	TGTGCCAGCAGCTTAGGGGATAACTATGGCTACACCTTC
TRBV6-2/TRBV6-3	.	once	TRBJ1-5	CASSPGAAAQPQHF	TGTGCCAGCAGCCCGGGGGCGGCGGCTCAGCCCCAGCATTTT
TRBV6-4	TRBD1	.	TRBJ2-7	CASTGQGSYEQYF	TGTGCCAGCACCGGACAGGGCTCCTACGAGCAGTACTTC
TRBV7-9	TRBD1	.	TRBJ2-2	CASSRNRGADTGELFF	TGTGCCAGCAGCCGAAACAGGGGCGCAGACACCGGGGAGCTGTTTTTT
TRBV4-2	.	.	TRBJ1-2	CASTLEGTTTRGYTF	TGTGCCAGCACTCTTGAGGGCACCACGACTAGGGGCTACACCTTC
TRBV16	TRBD1	.	TRBJ1-2	CASSQSGRGLSDGYTF	TGTGCCAGCAGCCAATCAGGCAGGGGGCTTTCTGATGGCTACACCTTC
TRBV3-1/TRBV3-2	.	.	TRBJ2-7	CASSFTSYEQYF	TGTGCCAGCAGCTTTACTTCCTACGAGCAGTACTTC
TRBV4-1	.	.	TRBJ1-2	CASSPQEGNYGYTF	TGCGCCAGCAGCCCCCAGGAGGGAAACTATGGCTACACCTTC
TRBV2	TRBD1	.	TRBJ1-1	CASRGQGGTEAFF	TGTGCCAGCAGGGGACAGGGCGGGACTGAAGCTTTCTTT
TRBV7-2	.	.	TRBJ2-2	CASSLNRENTGELFF	TGTGCCAGCAGCTTAAACAGGGAGAACACCGGGGAGCTGTTTTTT
TRBV5-1	TRBD1	.	TRBJ1-1	CASSWDSHNTEAFF	TGCGCCAGCAGCTGGGACAGCCACAACACTGAAGCTTTCTTT
TRBV30	TRBD2	.	TRBJ2-5	CAWTLGLAGPQETQYF	TGTGCCTGGACCTTGGGGCTAGCGGGCCCCCAAGAGACCCAGTACTTC
TRBV6-2/TRBV6-3	.	.	TRBJ1-5	CASSLLWGEEHF	TGTGCCAGCAGCCTCCTGTGGGGGGAGGAGCATTTT
TRBV19	.	once	TRBJ2-1	CASSITPLGHEQFF	TGTGCCAGTAGTATTACCCCATTGGGCCATGAGCAGTTCTTC
TRBV7-2	TRBD2	once	TRBJ2-4	CASSLERGGMFSAKNIQYF	TGTGCCAGCAGCTTAGAGCGGGGGGGAATGTTTAGTGCCAAAAACATTCAGTACTTC
TRBV30	.	.	TRBJ2-3	CAWSGGADTQYF	TGTGCCTGGAGTGGCGGAGCAGATACGCAGTATTTT
TRBV19	TRBD2	.	TRBJ2-2	CASSTGTSGTSTGELFF	TGTGCCAGTAGTACGGGGACTAGCGGGACGAGCACCGGGGAGCTGTTTTTT